The 11 T cell receptor beta chains below come from one sample, sequenced in a study of blood T cells in healthy people across ages. Primed by a sample-barcoded 5' primer and a J-beta primer mix, a second PCR proceeded for about 6 to 11 cycles. TCRdb reanalysed the 5' RACE reads using MiXCR and keeps one entry per CDR3 protein. The sample yields approximately 880,000 distinct CDR3 sequences, about 48% seen once. Material: blood. The receptors originated from a man younger than 40 in good health.

This clonotype was detected only a few times. The chain uses TRBV20-1 and TRBJ1-4, with 8 bases lining up with TRBD1. The J segment lost 8 bases and the V segment lost 0 bases, leaving 8 bases of the junction unmatched. CDR3 size: 15 residues. Germline values: CDR1 DFQATT, CDR2 SNEGSKA (reference sequence). Written as DNA, the CDR3 is TGCAGTGCTAGAGATCTAAAACAGGGGGACGAAAAACTGTTTTTT. Protein product: CSARDLKQGDEKLFF.

V and J are TRBV12-3 or TRBV12-4 and TRBJ2-7; maybe TRBD1 (5 bases). This CDR3 spans 12 amino acids. Trimming took 3 bases from V and 6 from J, leaving 9 bases between them. The CDR3 loop is CASSFPQAEQYF. The CDR3 DNA reads TGTGCCAGCAGTTTTCCACAGGCCGAGCAGTACTTC.

The chain links TRBV24-1 to TRBJ2-5, with D possibly being TRBD2 (5 bases). Trimming took off 7 bases at V and 1 base at J, with 9 bases between the two ends. Germline loops: CDR1 KGHDR, CDR2 SFDVKD. The CDR3 has 13 amino acids. DNA for the CDR3: TGTGCCACCAGAGGCAGCGGCCAAGAGACCCAGTACTTC. Its protein product is CATRGSGQETQYF.

The sample holds one count of this clonotype. V usage is TRBV3-1 and J usage is TRBJ2-1, with a weak D call TRBD1 (6 bases). The CDR3 runs to 14 residues. The V and J ends lost 7 bases and 8 bases respectively, with 18 bases between them. Germline CDR1 and CDR2: LGHDT and YNNKEL (reference sequence). The CDR3 coding sequence is TGTGCCAGCAAGGGTCAGGGGATGAGCGATGAGCAGTTCTTC. As protein: CASKGQGMSDEQFF.

The chain joins TRBV5-5 to TRBJ1-4; D is perhaps TRBD1 (6 bases). Germline-derived CDR1 and CDR2 are SGHKS and YYEKEE (reference sequence). V lost 4 bases and J lost 10, with 17 bases in between. The CDR3 covers 14 residues. The CDR3 DNA follows: TGTGCCAGCAGCCCGACGGACAGAGGGGGAAAACTGTTTTTT. It codes for CASSPTDRGGKLFF.

The chain recombines TRBV9 with TRBJ2-4; D gene unclear. Germline V gene lookup returns CDR1 SGDLS and CDR2 YYNGEE. CDR3 length: 13 residues. The germline V and J ends were trimmed by 0 bases and 9 bases, with 10 bases remaining between them. The DNA for the CDR3 is TGTGCCAGCAGCGTAGACGAGGTAGGCATTCAGTACTTC. Its translation: CASSVDEVGIQYF.

This clonotype was seen more than once but under ten times. CDR3 sequence reads: CASSPPNTGELFF. The CDR3 DNA reads TGTGCCAGCAGCCCACCGAACACCGGGGAGCTGTTTTTT. The chain employs TRBV3-1 and TRBJ2-2; D is unresolved. Trimming removed 4 bases at V and 0 bases at J, with 3 bases between. The CDR3 covers 13 residues. CDR1 is LGHDT and CDR2 is YNNKEL in the germline V gene (reference sequence).

The chain uses TRBV14 and TRBJ1-4; the match to TRBD1 covers 8 bases. The CDR3 consists of 15 residues. V shed 0 bases and J 10 bases; nucleotides not matched to a gene: 7. Germline V gene sequence: CDR1 SGHDN, CDR2 FVKESK. The CDR3 nucleotides are TGTGCCAGCAGCCAAGATATTCAGGGGGCCGTAAAACTGTTTTTT. As protein: CASSQDIQGAVKLFF.

Details on this clonotype: Germline and junction disagree at one end, which may indicate a read error. The chain has TRBV3-1 and TRBJ2-1; tentatively, D is TRBD1 or TRBD2 (5 bases each). The J call may be mistaken, given a closer DNA end match to TRBJ2-7. Germline lookup yields CDR1 LGHDT and CDR2 YNNKEL (reference sequence). This CDR3 region has 15 residues. CDR3 loop: CASSQATGTQYEQYF. DNA of the CDR3: TGTGCTAGCAGCCAGGCCACCGGGACCCAATACGAGCAGTACTTC.

The chain recombines TRBV4-3 with TRBJ1-2; 9 positions agree with TRBD1. The germline V gene encodes CDR1 LGHNA and CDR2 YSLEER. V shed 3 bases, J shed 0 bases, and the junction held 2 bases outside the gene matches. The CDR3 is 15 amino acids. CDR3 bases: TGCGCCAGCAGCCAGACAGGGGGTTCTAACTATGGCTACACCTTC. Amino acids: CASSQTGGSNYGYTF.

This clonotype was seen only a few times. The chain joins TRBV6-6 to TRBJ2-7; 13 bases line up with TRBD2. This CDR3 has 16 amino acids. The ends lost 5 bases at V and 6 bases at J; junction bases unmatched: 10. The germline V gene has CDR1 MNHNY and CDR2 SVGAGI (reference sequence). The DNA of the CDR3 is TGTGCCAGCAGTCAGGGGACTAGCGGGATGGAGAGCGAGCAGTACTTC. It specifies CASSQGTSGMESEQYF.